The 12 T cell receptor beta chains given below trace back to one sample, sequenced in a study of blood T cell repertoires in COVID-19. Produced via immunoSEQ multiplex PCR; TCRdb's table is partial and in-frame only. The top ten hold approximately 2.3% of the sample, which has about 120,000 clones, around nine tenths seen once. Source material: peripheral blood. These receptors were collected from a woman in her forties or fifties with acute or convalescent COVID-19.

This chain joins TRBV10-2 and TRBJ2-1, with D perhaps TRBD2 (7 bases). CDR3 length: 15 residues. CDR1 and CDR2 (germline): WSHSY, SAAADI. V lost 8 bases and J lost 15, with 29 bases in between. CDR3: CASGGGNTSLTDRFF. CDR3 in DNA: TGCGCCAGCGGGGGGGGCAACACTAGCTTAACAGACCGGTTCTTC.

The chain uses TRBV9 and TRBJ1-3, with a tentative D call TRBD1 (6 bases). The ends were cut back, 5 bases at V and 2 bases at J, with 23 bases in the middle. This CDR3 is 18 amino acids long. CDR1 and CDR2 from the germline V gene are SGDLS and YYNGEE. CDR3 nucleotide sequence: TGTGCCAGCAGTGCCCTTACCCGCCCAGGGGAGCCTGGAAACACCATATATTTT. Protein product: CASSALTRPGEPGNTIYF.

The chain is built from TRBV5-4 and TRBJ1-1; tentative D call: TRBD1 (5 bases). CDR3 length equals 16 residues. CDR1 is SGHNT, CDR2 YYREEE, per germline (reference sequence). Trimming removed 0 bases at V and 7 bases at J, with 19 bases between. CDR3 amino acids: CASSLEVGPAALEAFF. Written as DNA, the CDR3 is TGTGCCAGCAGCTTGGAGGTGGGGCCGGCTGCACTTGAAGCTTTCTTT.

This chain links TRBV18 with TRBJ2-7; TRBD2 aligns across 9 bases. Germline CDR1 and CDR2: KGHSH and LQKENI. V lost 0 bases to trimming and J lost 6 bases; unmatched junction nucleotides: 9. The CDR3 is 16 residues long. The CDR3 protein is CASSPPAGGGAGEQYF. The DNA for the CDR3 is TGTGCCAGCTCACCACCGGCCGGCGGGGGGGCAGGCGAGCAGTACTTC.

V usage is TRBV5-1 and J usage is TRBJ2-2; a possible D gene is TRBD1 (6 bases). Germline-derived CDR1 and CDR2 are SGHRS and YFSETQ. Trimming removed 3 bases from V and 4 bases from J, with 10 bases in between. The CDR3 loop spans 14 amino acids. This CDR3 reads CASSSGTLTGELFF. The CDR3 DNA follows: TGCGCCAGCAGCTCCGGGACACTCACCGGGGAGCTGTTTTTT. Supplemented by reference TRBV5-1 and TRBJ2-2, the full variable domain reads KAGVTQTPRYLIKTRGQQVTLSCSPISGHRSVSWYQQTPGQGLQFLFEYFSETQRNKGNFPGRFSGRQFSNSRSEMNVSTLELGDSALYLCASSSGTLTGELFFGEGSRLTVL.

The rearrangement joins TRBV7-6 to TRBJ1-3; TRBD1 is a possible D gene (6 bases). This CDR3 is 15 amino acids long. The V and J ends lost 5 bases and 2 bases respectively, with 13 bases between them. Looked up from germline, CDR1 is SGHVS and CDR2 is FNYEAQ. Written as DNA, the CDR3 is TGTGCCAGCAGCCTTAACAGGGTGACTGGAAACACCATATATTTT. This codes for CASSLNRVTGNTIYF. The variable domain in full, completed from reference TRBV7-6 and TRBJ1-3, reads GAGVSQSPRYKVTKRGQDVALRCDPISGHVSLYWYRQALGQGPEFLTYFNYEAQQDKSGLPNDRFSAERPEGSISTLTIQRTEQRDSAMYRCASSLNRVTGNTIYFGEGSWLTVV.

The rearrangement uses TRBV7-9 and TRBJ2-6; the match to TRBD2 covers 9 bases. The CDR3 sequence is 17 residues long. V lost 5 bases to trimming and J lost 4 bases; unmatched junction nucleotides: 9. CDR1 SEHNR and CDR2 FQNEAQ come from the germline V gene (reference sequence). The CDR3 loop reads CASSPSGALRGANVLTF. The CDR3 DNA is TGTGCCAGCAGCCCTAGCGGGGCCCTGCGGGGGGCCAACGTCCTGACTTTC.

The J gene is TRBJ2-1, the V gene TRBV18; D call uncertain. Trimming took off 3 bases at V and 0 bases at J, with 6 bases between the two ends. CDR1 and CDR2 (germline): KGHSH, LQKENI. The CDR3 is 14 amino acids. In DNA, the CDR3 is TGTGCCAGCTCACCCACGAGCTCCTACAATGAGCAGTTCTTC. It specifies CASSPTSSYNEQFF.

The CDR3 sequence: CAISGGEDTQYF. The CDR3 bases are TGTGCCATCAGTGGGGGGGAAGATACGCAGTATTTT. This chain joins TRBV10-3 and TRBJ2-3, with D possibly matching TRBD2 (6 bases). CDR1 and CDR2 from the germline V gene are ENHRY and SYGVKD. This CDR3 comprises 12 residues. Trimming took off 4 bases at V and 5 bases at J, with 7 bases between the two ends.

The CDR3 bases are TGTGCCATCAGTGAGAACCCAGCGGGGGGGACAGATACGCAGTATTTT. Translation gives CAISENPAGGTDTQYF. The chain combines TRBV10-3 with TRBJ2-3, with TRBD2 identical over 10 bases. Germline values: CDR1 ENHRY, CDR2 SYGVKD. The CDR3 has 16 amino acids. V trimming: 2 bases; J trimming: 3 bases; junction bases outside the gene matches: 5.

The chain joins TRBV5-5 to TRBJ2-7, with a possible D match to TRBD2 (6 bases). V lost 3 bases, J lost 3 bases, and 19 bases lay in between. Germline CDR1 and CDR2: SGHKS and YYEKEE (reference sequence). This CDR3 contains 16 residues. CDR3 coding DNA: TGTGCCAGCAGCTGGGTTGGGGAGGATACCATCTACGAGCAGTACTTC. Its protein product is CASSWVGEDTIYEQYF. Full variable domain (remainder filled in from reference TRBV5-5 and TRBJ2-7): DAGVTQSPTHLIKTRGQQVTLRCSPISGHKSVSWYQQVLGQGPQFIFQYYEKEERGRGNFPDRFSARQFPNYSSELNVNALLLGDSALYLCASSWVGEDTIYEQYFGPGTRLTVT.

The gene calls are TRBV5-1 and TRBJ2-2; possible D gene TRBD1, 5 bases. This CDR3 has 17 residues. In germline, CDR1 is SGHRS, CDR2 YFSETQ. V lost 0 bases and J lost 3, with 15 bases in between. This chain's CDR3 is CASSLALRGIDTGELFF. The CDR3 DNA reads as TGCGCCAGCAGCTTGGCCTTAAGGGGCATCGACACCGGGGAGCTGTTTTTT.